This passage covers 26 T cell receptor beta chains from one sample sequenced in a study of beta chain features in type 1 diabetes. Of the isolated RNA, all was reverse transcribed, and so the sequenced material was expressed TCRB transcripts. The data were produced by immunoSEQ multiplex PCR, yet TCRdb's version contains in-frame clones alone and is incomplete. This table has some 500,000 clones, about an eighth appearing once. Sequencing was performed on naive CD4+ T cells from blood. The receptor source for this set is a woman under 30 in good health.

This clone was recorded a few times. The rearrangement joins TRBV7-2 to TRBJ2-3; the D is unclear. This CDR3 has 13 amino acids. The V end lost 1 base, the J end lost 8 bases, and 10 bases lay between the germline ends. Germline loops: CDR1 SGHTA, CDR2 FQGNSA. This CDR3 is CASSLVVERTQYF. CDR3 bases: TGTGCCAGCAGCTTAGTTGTGGAGCGTACGCAGTATTTT.

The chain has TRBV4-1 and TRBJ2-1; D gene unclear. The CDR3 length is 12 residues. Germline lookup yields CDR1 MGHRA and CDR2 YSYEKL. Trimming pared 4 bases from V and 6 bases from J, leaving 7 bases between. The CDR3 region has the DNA TGCGCCAGCAGCCCCAAGGGCAATGAGCAGTTCTTC. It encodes CASSPKGNEQFF.

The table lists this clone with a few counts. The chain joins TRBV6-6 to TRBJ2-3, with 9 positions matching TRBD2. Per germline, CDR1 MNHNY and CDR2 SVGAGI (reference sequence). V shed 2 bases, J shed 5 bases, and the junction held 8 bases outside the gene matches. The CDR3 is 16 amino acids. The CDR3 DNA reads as TGTGCCAGCAGTTACCACTTAGCGGGAGACGGAGATACGCAGTATTTT. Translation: CASSYHLAGDGDTQYF.

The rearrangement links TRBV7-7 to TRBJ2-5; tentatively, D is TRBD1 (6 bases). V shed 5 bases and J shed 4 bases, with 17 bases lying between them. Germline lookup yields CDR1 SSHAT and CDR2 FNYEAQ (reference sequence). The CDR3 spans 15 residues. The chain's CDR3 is CASSRNTGSGETQYF. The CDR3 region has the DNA TGTGCCAGCAGCCGAAATACAGGGTCTGGAGAGACCCAGTACTTC.

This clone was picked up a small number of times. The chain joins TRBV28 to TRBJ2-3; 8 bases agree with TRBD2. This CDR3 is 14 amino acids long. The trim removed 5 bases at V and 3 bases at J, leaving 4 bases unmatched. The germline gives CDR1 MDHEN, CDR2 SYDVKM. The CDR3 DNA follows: TGTGCCAGCAGTCCCGGGGGGGCAACAGATACGCAGTATTTT. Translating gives CASSPGGATDTQYF.

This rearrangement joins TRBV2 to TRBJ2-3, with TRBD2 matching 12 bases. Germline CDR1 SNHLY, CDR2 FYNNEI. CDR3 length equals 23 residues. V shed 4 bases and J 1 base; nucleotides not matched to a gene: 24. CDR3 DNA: TGTGCCAGCAGTGCGGTGTTAGGGGGTGCTCCTAGCGGGAGGGCCTCTGGCACAGATACGCAGTATTTT. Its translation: CASSAVLGGAPSGRASGTDTQYF.

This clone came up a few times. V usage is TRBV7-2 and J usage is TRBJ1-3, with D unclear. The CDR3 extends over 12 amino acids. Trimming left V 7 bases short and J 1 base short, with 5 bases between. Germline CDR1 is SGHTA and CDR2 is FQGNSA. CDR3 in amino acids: CASTPSGNTIYF. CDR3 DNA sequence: TGTGCCAGCACCCCATCTGGAAACACCATATATTTT.

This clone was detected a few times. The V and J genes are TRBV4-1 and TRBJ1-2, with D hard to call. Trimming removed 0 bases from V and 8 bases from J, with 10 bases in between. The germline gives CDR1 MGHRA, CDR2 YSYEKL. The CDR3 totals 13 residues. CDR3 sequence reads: CASSQDIYRGYTF. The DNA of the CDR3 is TGCGCCAGCAGCCAAGATATTTACCGGGGCTACACCTTC.

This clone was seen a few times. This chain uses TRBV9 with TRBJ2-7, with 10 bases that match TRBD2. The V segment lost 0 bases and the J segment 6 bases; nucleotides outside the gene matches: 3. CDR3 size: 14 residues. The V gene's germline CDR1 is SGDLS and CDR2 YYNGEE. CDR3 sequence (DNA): TGTGCCAGCAGCGTAGATAGCGGGAGGCTCGAGCAGTACTTC. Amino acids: CASSVDSGRLEQYF. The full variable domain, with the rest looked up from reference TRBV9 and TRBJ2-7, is DSGVTQTPKHLITATGQRVTLRCSPRSGDLSVYWYQQSLDQGLQFLIQYYNGEERAKGNILERFSAQQFPDLHSELNLSSLELGDSALYFCASSVDSGRLEQYFGPGTRLTVT.

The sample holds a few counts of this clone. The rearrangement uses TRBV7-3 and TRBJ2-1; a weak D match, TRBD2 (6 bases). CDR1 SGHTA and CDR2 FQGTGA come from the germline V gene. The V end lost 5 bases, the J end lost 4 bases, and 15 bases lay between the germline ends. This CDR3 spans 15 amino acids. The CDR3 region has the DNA TGTGCCAGCAGCGGCAATAGCGGAGGGTACAATGAGCAGTTCTTC. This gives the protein CASSGNSGGYNEQFF.

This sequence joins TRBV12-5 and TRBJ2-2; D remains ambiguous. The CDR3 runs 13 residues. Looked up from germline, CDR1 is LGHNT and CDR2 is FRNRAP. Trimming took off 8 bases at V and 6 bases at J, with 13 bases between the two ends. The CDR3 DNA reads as TGTGCTAGTCACTACAGCGCGGCCGGGGAGCTGTTTTTT. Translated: CASHYSAAGELFF.

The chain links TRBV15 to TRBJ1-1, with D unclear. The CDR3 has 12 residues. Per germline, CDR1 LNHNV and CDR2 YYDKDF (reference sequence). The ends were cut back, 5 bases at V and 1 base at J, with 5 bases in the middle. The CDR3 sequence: CATSWGNTEAFF. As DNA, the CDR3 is TGTGCCACCAGCTGGGGGAACACTGAAGCTTTCTTT.

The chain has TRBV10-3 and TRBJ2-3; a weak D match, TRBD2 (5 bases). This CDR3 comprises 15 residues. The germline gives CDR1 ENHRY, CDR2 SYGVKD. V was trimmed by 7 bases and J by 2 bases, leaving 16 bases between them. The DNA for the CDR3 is TGTGCCATCAAGGGTGGGAGCACACACACAGATACGCAGTATTTT. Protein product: CAIKGGSTHTDTQYF.

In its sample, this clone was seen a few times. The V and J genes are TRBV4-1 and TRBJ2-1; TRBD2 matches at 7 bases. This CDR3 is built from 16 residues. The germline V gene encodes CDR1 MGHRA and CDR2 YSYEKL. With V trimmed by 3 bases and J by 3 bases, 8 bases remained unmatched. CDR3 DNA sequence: TGCGCCAGCAGCCAGGTGTCCGGGGGGAACTACAATGAGCAGTTCTTC. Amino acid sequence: CASSQVSGGNYNEQFF.

The CDR3 spells CASSFREETQYF. The CDR3 DNA sequence: TGCGCCAGCAGCTTCAGGGAAGAGACCCAGTACTTC. The chain couples TRBV5-1 to TRBJ2-5; the D gene is possibly TRBD1 (5 bases). Germline CDR1 is SGHRS and CDR2 is YFSETQ. The V end lost 2 bases, the J end lost 3 bases, and 5 bases lay between the germline ends. This CDR3 spans 12 amino acids.

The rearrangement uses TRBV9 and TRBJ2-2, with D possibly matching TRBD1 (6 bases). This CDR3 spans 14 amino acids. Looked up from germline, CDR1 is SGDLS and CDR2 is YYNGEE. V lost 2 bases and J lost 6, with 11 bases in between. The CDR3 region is CASSVAGEAGELFF. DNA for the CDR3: TGTGCCAGCAGCGTCGCAGGGGAAGCCGGGGAGCTGTTTTTT.

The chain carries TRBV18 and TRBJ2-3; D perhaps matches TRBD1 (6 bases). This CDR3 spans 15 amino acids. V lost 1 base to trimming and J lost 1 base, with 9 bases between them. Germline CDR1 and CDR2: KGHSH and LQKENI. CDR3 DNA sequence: TGTGCCAGCTCACCACGGTACAGGGGCACAGATACGCAGTATTTT. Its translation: CASSPRYRGTDTQYF.

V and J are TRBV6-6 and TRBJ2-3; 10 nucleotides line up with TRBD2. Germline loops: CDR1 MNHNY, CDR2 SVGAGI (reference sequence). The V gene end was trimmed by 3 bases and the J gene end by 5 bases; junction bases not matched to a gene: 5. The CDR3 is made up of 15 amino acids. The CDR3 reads CASSYGSGRLDTQYF. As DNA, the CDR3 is TGTGCCAGCAGTTATGGTAGCGGGAGGTTAGATACGCAGTATTTT.

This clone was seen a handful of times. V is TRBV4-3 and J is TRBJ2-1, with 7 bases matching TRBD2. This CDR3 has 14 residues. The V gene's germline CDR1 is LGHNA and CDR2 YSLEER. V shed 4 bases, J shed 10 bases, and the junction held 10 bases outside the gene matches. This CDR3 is CASSLDRLAREQFF. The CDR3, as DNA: TGCGCCAGCAGCCTTGACAGACTAGCAAGGGAGCAGTTCTTC.

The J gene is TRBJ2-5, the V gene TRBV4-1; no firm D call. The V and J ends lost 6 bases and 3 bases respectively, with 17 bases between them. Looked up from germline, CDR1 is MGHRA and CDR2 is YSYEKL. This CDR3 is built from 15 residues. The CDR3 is CASRKRLGVEETQYF. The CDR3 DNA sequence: TGCGCCAGCAGGAAAAGACTTGGGGTAGAAGAGACCCAGTACTTC.

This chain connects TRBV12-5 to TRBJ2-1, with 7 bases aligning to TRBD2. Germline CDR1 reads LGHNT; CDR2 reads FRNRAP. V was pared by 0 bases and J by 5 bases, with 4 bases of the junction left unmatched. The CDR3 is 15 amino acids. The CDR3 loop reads CASGLVLARHNEQFF. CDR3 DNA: TGTGCTAGTGGTTTGGTACTAGCGCGCCACAATGAGCAGTTCTTC.

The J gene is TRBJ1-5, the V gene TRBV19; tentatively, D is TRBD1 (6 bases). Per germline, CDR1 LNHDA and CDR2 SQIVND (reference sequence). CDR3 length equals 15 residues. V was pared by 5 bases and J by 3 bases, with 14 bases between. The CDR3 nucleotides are TGTGCCAGTAGTCCAACCGACAGGCTCAATCAGCCCCAGCATTTT. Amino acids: CASSPTDRLNQPQHF.

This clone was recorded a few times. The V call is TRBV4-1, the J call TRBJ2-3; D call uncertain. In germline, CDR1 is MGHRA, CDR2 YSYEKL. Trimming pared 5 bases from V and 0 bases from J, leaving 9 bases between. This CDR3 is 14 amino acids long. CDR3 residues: CASSSSPSTDTQYF. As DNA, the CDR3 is TGCGCCAGCAGCTCTAGTCCTAGCACAGATACGCAGTATTTT.

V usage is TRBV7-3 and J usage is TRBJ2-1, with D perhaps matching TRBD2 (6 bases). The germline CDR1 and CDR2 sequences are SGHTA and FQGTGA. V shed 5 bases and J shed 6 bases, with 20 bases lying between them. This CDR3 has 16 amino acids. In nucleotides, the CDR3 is TGTGCCAGCAGCCCACAAGGGAGGCTAAACAGCAATGAGCAGTTCTTC. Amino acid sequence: CASSPQGRLNSNEQFF.

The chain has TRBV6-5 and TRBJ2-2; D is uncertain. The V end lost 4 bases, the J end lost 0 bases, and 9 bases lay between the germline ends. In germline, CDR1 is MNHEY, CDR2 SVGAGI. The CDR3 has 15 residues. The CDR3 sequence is CASSSSRSNTGELFF. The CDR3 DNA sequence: TGTGCCAGCAGTTCCTCACGTTCGAACACCGGGGAGCTGTTTTTT.

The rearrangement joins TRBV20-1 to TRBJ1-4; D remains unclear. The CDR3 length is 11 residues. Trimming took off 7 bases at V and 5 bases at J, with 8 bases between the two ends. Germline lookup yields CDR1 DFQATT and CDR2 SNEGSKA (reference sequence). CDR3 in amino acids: CSVAGNEKLFF. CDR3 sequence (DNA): TGCAGTGTAGCCGGGAATGAAAAACTGTTTTTT.